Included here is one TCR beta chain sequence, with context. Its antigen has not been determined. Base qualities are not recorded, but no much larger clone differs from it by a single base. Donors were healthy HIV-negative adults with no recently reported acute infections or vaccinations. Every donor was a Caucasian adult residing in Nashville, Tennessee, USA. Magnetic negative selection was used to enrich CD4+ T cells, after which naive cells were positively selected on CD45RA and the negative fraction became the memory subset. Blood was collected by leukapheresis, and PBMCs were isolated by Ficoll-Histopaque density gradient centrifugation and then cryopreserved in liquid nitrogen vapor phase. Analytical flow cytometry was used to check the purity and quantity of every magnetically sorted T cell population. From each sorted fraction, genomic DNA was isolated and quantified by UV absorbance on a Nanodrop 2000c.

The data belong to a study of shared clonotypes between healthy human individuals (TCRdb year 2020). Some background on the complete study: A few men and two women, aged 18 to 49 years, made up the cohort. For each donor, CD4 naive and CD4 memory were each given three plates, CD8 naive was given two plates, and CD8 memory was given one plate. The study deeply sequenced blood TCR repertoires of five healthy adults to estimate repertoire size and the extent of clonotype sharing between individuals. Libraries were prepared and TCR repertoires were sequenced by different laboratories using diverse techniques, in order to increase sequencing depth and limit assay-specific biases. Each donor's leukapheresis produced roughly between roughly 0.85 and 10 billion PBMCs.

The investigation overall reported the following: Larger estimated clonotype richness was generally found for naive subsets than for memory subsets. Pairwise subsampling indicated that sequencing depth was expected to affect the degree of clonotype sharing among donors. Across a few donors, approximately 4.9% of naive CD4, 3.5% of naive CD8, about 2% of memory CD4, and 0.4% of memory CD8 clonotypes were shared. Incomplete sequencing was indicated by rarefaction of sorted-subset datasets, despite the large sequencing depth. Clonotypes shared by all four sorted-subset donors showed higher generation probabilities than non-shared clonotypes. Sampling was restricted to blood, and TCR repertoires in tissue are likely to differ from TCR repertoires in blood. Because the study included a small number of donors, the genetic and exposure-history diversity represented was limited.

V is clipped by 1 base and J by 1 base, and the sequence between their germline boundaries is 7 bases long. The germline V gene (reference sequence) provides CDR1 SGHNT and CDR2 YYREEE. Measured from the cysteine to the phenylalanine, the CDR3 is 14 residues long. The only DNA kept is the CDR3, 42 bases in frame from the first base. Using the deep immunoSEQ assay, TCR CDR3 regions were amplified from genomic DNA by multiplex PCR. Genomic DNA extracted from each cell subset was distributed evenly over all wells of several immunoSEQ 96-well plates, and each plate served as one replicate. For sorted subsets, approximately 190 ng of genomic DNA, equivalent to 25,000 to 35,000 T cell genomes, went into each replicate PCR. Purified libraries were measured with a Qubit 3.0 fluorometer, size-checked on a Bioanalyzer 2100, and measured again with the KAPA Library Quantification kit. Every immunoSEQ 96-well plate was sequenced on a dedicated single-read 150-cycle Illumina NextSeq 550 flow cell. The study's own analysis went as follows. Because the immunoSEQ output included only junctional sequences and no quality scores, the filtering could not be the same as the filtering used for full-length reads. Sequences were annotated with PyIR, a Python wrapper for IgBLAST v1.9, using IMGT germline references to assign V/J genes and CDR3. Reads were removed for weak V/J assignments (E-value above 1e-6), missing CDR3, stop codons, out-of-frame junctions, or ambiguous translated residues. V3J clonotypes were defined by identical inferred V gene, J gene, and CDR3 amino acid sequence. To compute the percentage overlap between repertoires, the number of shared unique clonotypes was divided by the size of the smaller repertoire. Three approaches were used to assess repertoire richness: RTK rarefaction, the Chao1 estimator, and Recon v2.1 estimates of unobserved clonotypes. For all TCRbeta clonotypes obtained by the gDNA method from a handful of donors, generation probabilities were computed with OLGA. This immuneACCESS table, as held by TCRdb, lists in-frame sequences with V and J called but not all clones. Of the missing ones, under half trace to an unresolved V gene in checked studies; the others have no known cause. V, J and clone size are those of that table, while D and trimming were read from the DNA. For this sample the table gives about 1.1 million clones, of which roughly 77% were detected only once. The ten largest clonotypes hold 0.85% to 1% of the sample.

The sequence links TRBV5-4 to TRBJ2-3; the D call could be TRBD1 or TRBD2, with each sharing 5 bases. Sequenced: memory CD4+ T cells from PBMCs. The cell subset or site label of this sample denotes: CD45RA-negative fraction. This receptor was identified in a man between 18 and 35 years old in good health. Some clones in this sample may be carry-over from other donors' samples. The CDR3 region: CASSLQGGTDTQYF. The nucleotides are TGTGCCAGCAGCTTGCAGGGAGGCACAGATACGCAGTATTTT. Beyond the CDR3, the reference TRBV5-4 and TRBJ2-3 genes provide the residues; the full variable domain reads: ETGVTQSPTHLIKTRGQQVTLRCSSQSGHNTVSWYQQALGQGPQFIFQYYREEENGRGNFPPRFSGLQFPNYSSELNVNALELDDSALYLCASSLQGGTDTQYFGPGTRLTVL.